These T cell receptor beta chains were read from a single sample in a study of a mutant IDH1 vaccine in newly diagnosed glioma. No antigen has been assigned to these receptors. TCRdb's copy holds only in-frame clones and misses some; the assay was immunoSEQ multiplex PCR. The repertoire consists of tens of thousands of clones, with about 80% occurring once and the leading ten covering roughly 5.6%. This specimen was PBMCs, taken from a glioma patient whose treatment included an IDH1 peptide vaccine. These TCRs come from a man between 45 and 60 years old with glioma. Each CDR3 is given with its conserved first and last residue. The order of the fields is D gene, J gene, clone size, V gene, CDR3 protein, CDR3 DNA. D genes are given only for firm matches. Size tells how often a clone was seen (once, few, many) or the class of an expanded clone, and some rows leave it out.

d_call: NA; j_call: TRBJ1-2; clone_size: NA; v_call: TRBV4-1; cdr3_aa: CASSQDRILTEYGYTF; cdr3_nt: TGCGCCAGCAGCCAAGATAGGATCTTGACTGAATATGGCTACACCTTC
d_call: NA; j_call: TRBJ2-2; clone_size: NA; v_call: TRBV28; cdr3_aa: CAGRVTNTGELFF; cdr3_nt: TGTGCGGGACGGGTAACGAACACCGGGGAGCTGTTTTTT
d_call: NA; j_call: TRBJ1-4; clone_size: NA; v_call: TRBV6-1; cdr3_aa: CASSEQSGRMKKLFF; cdr3_nt: TGTGCCAGCAGTGAACAGTCAGGACGAATGAAAAAACTGTTTTTT
d_call: NA; j_call: TRBJ2-5; clone_size: once; v_call: TRBV4-1; cdr3_aa: CASSQGQEETQYF; cdr3_nt: TGCGCCAGCAGCCAAGGTCAGGAAGAGACCCAGTACTTC
d_call: TRBD2; j_call: TRBJ2-3; clone_size: NA; v_call: TRBV28; cdr3_aa: CASSLGGGTDTQYF; cdr3_nt: TGTGCCAGCAGTTTAGGGGGGGGCACAGATACGCAGTATTTT
d_call: NA; j_call: TRBJ1-1; clone_size: NA; v_call: TRBV7-2; cdr3_aa: CASSLARGKNTEAFF; cdr3_nt: TGTGCCAGCAGCTTAGCGCGGGGTAAGAACACTGAAGCTTTCTTT
d_call: NA; j_call: TRBJ2-6; clone_size: NA; v_call: TRBV18; cdr3_aa: CASSRMDIPAGANVLTF; cdr3_nt: TGTGCCAGCTCACGGATGGACATACCTGCCGGGGCCAACGTCCTGACTTTC
d_call: NA; j_call: TRBJ1-1; clone_size: NA; v_call: TRBV7-2; cdr3_aa: CASSLGGAGNTEAFF; cdr3_nt: TGTGCCAGCAGCTTAGGGGGCGCAGGGAACACTGAAGCTTTCTTT
d_call: NA; j_call: TRBJ2-2; clone_size: NA; v_call: TRBV5-4; cdr3_aa: CASSSGGQVNTGELFF; cdr3_nt: TGTGCCAGCAGCTCTGGAGGGCAGGTGAACACCGGGGAGCTGTTTTTT
d_call: TRBD1; j_call: TRBJ1-5; clone_size: NA; v_call: TRBV7-2; cdr3_aa: CASSDFGTGNQPQHF; cdr3_nt: TGTGCCAGCAGCGATTTCGGGACAGGCAATCAGCCCCAGCATTTT
d_call: TRBD1; j_call: TRBJ2-2; clone_size: NA; v_call: TRBV23-1; cdr3_aa: CASSQSVRTGGISSGGELFF; cdr3_nt: TGCGCCAGCAGTCAATCGGTCCGAACAGGGGGCATCTCCTCCGGCGGGGAGCTGTTTTTT
d_call: TRBD1; j_call: TRBJ1-2; clone_size: NA; v_call: TRBV9; cdr3_aa: CASSPGQDVYGYTF; cdr3_nt: TGTGCCAGCAGCCCAGGACAGGACGTCTATGGCTACACCTTC
d_call: TRBD1; j_call: TRBJ1-2; clone_size: few; v_call: TRBV5-5; cdr3_aa: CASSPRAGGYGYTF; cdr3_nt: TGTGCCAGCAGCCCCAGGGCAGGGGGATATGGCTACACCTTC
d_call: TRBD1; j_call: TRBJ1-2; clone_size: NA; v_call: TRBV4-2; cdr3_aa: CASSQTGAGDYGYTF; cdr3_nt: TGTGCCAGCAGCCAGACAGGGGCGGGTGACTATGGCTACACCTTC
d_call: NA; j_call: TRBJ2-1; clone_size: NA; v_call: TRBV5-4; cdr3_aa: CASRRGGRDEQFF; cdr3_nt: TGTGCCAGCCGGCGTGGGGGCAGGGATGAGCAGTTCTTC
d_call: TRBD1; j_call: TRBJ1-2; clone_size: once; v_call: TRBV5-6; cdr3_aa: CASSLAQGALDYGYTF; cdr3_nt: TGTGCCAGCAGCTTGGCGCAGGGGGCGCTCGACTATGGCTACACCTTC
d_call: NA; j_call: TRBJ2-4; clone_size: NA; v_call: TRBV29-1; cdr3_aa: CSVEASQDIQYF; cdr3_nt: TGCAGCGTTGAGGCGTCGCAGGACATTCAGTACTTC
d_call: TRBD1; j_call: TRBJ2-2; clone_size: once; v_call: TRBV15; cdr3_aa: CVTSRDKQGRTGELFF; cdr3_nt: TGTGTCACCAGCAGAGATAAACAGGGGCGTACCGGGGAGCTGTTTTTT
d_call: NA; j_call: TRBJ1-3; clone_size: NA; v_call: TRBV4-3; cdr3_aa: CASSQALTGQLPGNTIYF; cdr3_nt: TGCGCCAGCAGCCAAGCTCTTACGGGGCAGTTACCGGGAAACACCATATATTTT
d_call: TRBD1; j_call: TRBJ2-7; clone_size: NA; v_call: TRBV6-6; cdr3_aa: CASSSGQGTYEQYF; cdr3_nt: TGTGCCAGCAGTAGTGGACAGGGAACTTACGAGCAGTACTTC
d_call: NA; j_call: TRBJ2-7; clone_size: once; v_call: TRBV15; cdr3_aa: CATSREVGEQYF; cdr3_nt: TGTGCCACCAGCAGAGAGGTAGGGGAGCAGTACTTC
d_call: TRBD1; j_call: TRBJ1-6; clone_size: NA; v_call: TRBV5-1; cdr3_aa: CASSLVTGDNSPLHF; cdr3_nt: TGCGCCAGCAGCTTGGTGACAGGGGATAATTCACCCCTCCACTTT
d_call: TRBD2; j_call: TRBJ2-7; clone_size: NA; v_call: TRBV6-4; cdr3_aa: CASSDSAGYEQYF; cdr3_nt: TGTGCCAGCAGTGACTCAGCGGGATACGAGCAGTACTTC
d_call: TRBD1; j_call: TRBJ2-5; clone_size: NA; v_call: TRBV7-8; cdr3_aa: CASRQDRGPETQYF; cdr3_nt: TGTGCCAGCAGACAAGACAGGGGGCCGGAGACCCAGTACTTC
d_call: NA; j_call: TRBJ2-1; clone_size: NA; v_call: TRBV6-1; cdr3_aa: CASSEGGASSYNEQFF; cdr3_nt: TGTGCCAGCAGTGAAGGAGGGGCGAGCTCCTACAATGAGCAGTTCTTC
d_call: NA; j_call: TRBJ2-7; clone_size: NA; v_call: TRBV29-1; cdr3_aa: CSVEDSLTYEQYF; cdr3_nt: TGCAGCGTTGAGGACAGCCTAACCTACGAGCAGTACTTC
d_call: NA; j_call: TRBJ1-2; clone_size: NA; v_call: TRBV6-5; cdr3_aa: CASSSGGLVYGYTF; cdr3_nt: TGTGCCAGCAGTTCGGGGGGGCTCGTCTATGGCTACACCTTC
d_call: NA; j_call: TRBJ2-1; clone_size: few; v_call: TRBV19; cdr3_aa: CASIRGDGYNEQFF; cdr3_nt: TGTGCCAGTATTAGGGGAGACGGCTACAATGAGCAGTTCTTC
d_call: TRBD2; j_call: TRBJ2-3; clone_size: NA; v_call: TRBV7-2; cdr3_aa: CATSRGGTSTDTQYF; cdr3_nt: TGTGCCACCTCTCGCGGGGGGACCAGCACAGATACGCAGTATTTT
d_call: TRBD2; j_call: TRBJ2-2; clone_size: NA; v_call: TRBV5-5; cdr3_aa: CASSLALAENTGELFF; cdr3_nt: TGTGCCAGCAGCTTGGCCCTAGCGGAGAACACCGGGGAGCTGTTTTTT
d_call: TRBD1; j_call: TRBJ1-5; clone_size: NA; v_call: TRBV27; cdr3_aa: CASSLSGDRGLNQPQHF; cdr3_nt: TGTGCCAGCAGTTTATCAGGGGACAGGGGGCTCAATCAGCCCCAGCATTTT
d_call: NA; j_call: TRBJ2-5; clone_size: NA; v_call: TRBV6-1; cdr3_aa: CATVTGPWSLETQYF; cdr3_nt: TGTGCCACCGTGACGGGGCCATGGTCGCTGGAGACCCAGTACTTC
d_call: NA; j_call: TRBJ2-1; clone_size: few; v_call: TRBV5-6; cdr3_aa: CASGLSRAEQFF; cdr3_nt: TGTGCCAGCGGATTGAGTCGGGCTGAGCAGTTCTTC
d_call: TRBD1; j_call: TRBJ2-7; clone_size: few; v_call: TRBV29-1; cdr3_aa: CSVTGESYEQYF; cdr3_nt: TGCAGCGTTACAGGGGAATCCTACGAGCAGTACTTC
d_call: NA; j_call: TRBJ2-7; clone_size: NA; v_call: TRBV9; cdr3_aa: CASSVFQGGDEQYF; cdr3_nt: TGTGCCAGCAGCGTATTTCAGGGGGGAGACGAGCAGTACTTC
d_call: NA; j_call: TRBJ2-5; clone_size: NA; v_call: TRBV18; cdr3_aa: CASSKETQYF; cdr3_nt: TGTGCCAGCTCAAAAGAGACCCAGTACTTC
d_call: NA; j_call: TRBJ2-7; clone_size: once; v_call: TRBV27; cdr3_aa: CASSLTGGEQYF; cdr3_nt: TGTGCCAGCAGTTTAACAGGTGGAGAGCAGTACTTC
d_call: TRBD2; j_call: TRBJ2-1; clone_size: NA; v_call: TRBV25-1; cdr3_aa: CASKPSGYNEQFF; cdr3_nt: TGTGCCAGCAAACCTAGCGGTTACAATGAGCAGTTCTTC
d_call: NA; j_call: TRBJ1-2; clone_size: NA; v_call: TRBV28; cdr3_aa: CASREANYGYTF; cdr3_nt: TGTGCCAGCAGGGAAGCTAACTATGGCTACACCTTC
d_call: NA; j_call: TRBJ2-5; clone_size: NA; v_call: TRBV29-1; cdr3_aa: CSVRVGGETQYF; cdr3_nt: TGCAGCGTTCGTGTCGGAGGCGAGACCCAGTACTTC
d_call: NA; j_call: TRBJ2-5; clone_size: NA; v_call: TRBV2; cdr3_aa: CASGRVGGETQYF; cdr3_nt: TGTGCCAGCGGTCGGGTCGGGGGCGAGACCCAGTACTTC